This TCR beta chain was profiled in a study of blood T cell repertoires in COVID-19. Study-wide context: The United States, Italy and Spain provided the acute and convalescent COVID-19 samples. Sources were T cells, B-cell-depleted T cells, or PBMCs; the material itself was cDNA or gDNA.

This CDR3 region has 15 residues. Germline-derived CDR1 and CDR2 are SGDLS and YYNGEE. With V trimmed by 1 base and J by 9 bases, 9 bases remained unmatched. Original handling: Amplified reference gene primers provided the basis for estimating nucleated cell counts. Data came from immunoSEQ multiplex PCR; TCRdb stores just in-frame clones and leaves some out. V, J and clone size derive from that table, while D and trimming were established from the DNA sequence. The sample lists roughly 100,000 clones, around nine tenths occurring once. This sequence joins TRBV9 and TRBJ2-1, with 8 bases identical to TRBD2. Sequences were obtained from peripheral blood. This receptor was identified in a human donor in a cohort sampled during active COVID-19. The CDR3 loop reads CASSVRTSSGSEQFF. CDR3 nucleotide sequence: TGTGCCAGCAGCGTAAGGACTAGCTCAGGAAGTGAGCAGTTCTTC.